This paragraph reports one T cell receptor (beta chain). Its target is unknown. These data come from a study of cytomegalovirus exposure and HLA in healthy donors. Findings of the study overall: With later analysis, a missense DCLRE1C variant became linked to TCR beta V- and J-gene trimming.

It was with 60 Vbeta and 13 Jbeta primers that the PCR ran. This table comes from immunoSEQ multiplex PCR, and its TCRdb copy is limited to in-frame clones, with some not included. Among about 190,000 clones, 75% to 90% were seen once, and the ten largest hold roughly 6%. Trimming removed 5 bases from V and 5 bases from J, with 12 bases in between. Germline V gene lookup returns CDR1 SGHTA and CDR2 FQGNSA. The CDR3 is made up of 14 amino acids. The chain combines TRBV7-2 with TRBJ1-4, with D unclear. Sequencing used PBMCs. The clonotype was recovered from a man aged 35 to 55 in good health and CMV-seropositive. The CDR3 region is CASSPGLRNEKLFF. In nucleotides, the CDR3 is TGTGCCAGCAGCCCCGGACTGAGGAATGAAAAACTGTTTTTT.